The entry that follows covers one T cell receptor beta chain sequence. This clone is a singleton in its sample. The target of this receptor is not known. No much larger clone exists at a distance of one base, and base qualities are not known. The sample originates from a study of T cell changes during pregnancy in multiple sclerosis (dated by TCRdb to about 2019). Regarding the research as a whole: The study examined how the T cell repertoire changed over the course of pregnancy in women with multiple sclerosis.

Library generation was performed with the immunoSEQ multiplex PCR assay. The clones in this table, taken by TCRdb from immuneACCESS, are in-frame only. Not every clone is retained; where verified, under half of the shortfall comes from an unresolved V gene, and the cause of the rest is unknown. This sample comprises around 34,000 clones, just over 90% of them detected only once. The top ten clones comprise about 10% of the sample. This TCR was recovered from a female donor with multiple sclerosis, enrolled in a pregnancy study. Material: CD8+ T cells from peripheral blood mononuclear cells, obtained before pregnancy.

The CDR3 protein is CASSDLGLAIQETQYF. The DNA is as follows: TGTGCCAGTAGTGACCTAGGACTAGCGATCCAAGAGACCCAGTACTTC. The sequence is built from TRBV19 and TRBJ2-5; 9 bases in the junction line up with TRBD2. The CDR3 runs 16 amino acids, cysteine and phenylalanine included. Of all the DNA, just the CDR3 is kept, 48 bases in frame from base 1. In the germline V gene (reference sequence), CDR1 corresponds to LNHDA and CDR2 to SQIVND. The junction shows trimming of 5 bases on V and 1 base on J, and the gene matches do not reach 8 bases of it.